Shown below are 28 T cell receptor beta chains from a single sample sequenced in a study of molecular identifiers for immune sequencing clone quantification. One entry per CDR3 protein results from TCRdb running MiXCR on the PCR reads. In the table there are hundreds of thousands of distinct CDR3 sequences, about 25% of which are singletons. Sequencing used naive CD8+ T cells from blood, with Jurkat cell RNA spiked in. As for subset: FACS-sorted CD8+CD4-CCR7+CD45RA+ naive T cells. The receptors originated from a human donor in good health. Some libraries in this study had Jurkat cell RNA spiked in.

This sequence joins TRBV20-1 and TRBJ2-7, with D perhaps matching TRBD2 (6 bases). The ends were cut back, 4 bases at V and 4 bases at J, with 23 bases in the middle. Germline CDR1 and CDR2: DFQATT and SNEGSKA (reference sequence). The CDR3 runs 16 residues. CDR3 DNA sequence: TGCAGTGCTACGGAGAGTTCACTAGCCGAAATGTACGAGCAGTACTTC. It specifies CSATESSLAEMYEQYF.

The chain couples TRBV29-1 to TRBJ2-1, with D perhaps matching TRBD2 (7 bases). Trimming took off 3 bases at V and 8 bases at J, with 26 bases between the two ends. Germline loops: CDR1 SQVTM, CDR2 ANQGSEA. This CDR3 is 17 amino acids long. The CDR3 protein is CSVDPTGLFLGGDEQFF. The CDR3 DNA reads TGCAGCGTTGACCCCACAGGGTTGTTTTTGGGGGGGGATGAGCAGTTCTTC.

The rearrangement uses TRBV19 and TRBJ1-2; D not resolved. Germline loops: CDR1 LNHDA, CDR2 SQIVND (reference sequence). V lost 5 bases to trimming and J lost 4 bases, with 14 bases between them. The CDR3 is made up of 14 amino acids. The CDR3 bases are TGTGCCAGTAGTGTGGACTCCCCTCTCTATGGCTACACCTTC. Translation gives CASSVDSPLYGYTF.

The rearrangement links TRBV20-1 to TRBJ2-5; TRBD2 aligns across 8 bases. The CDR3 sequence is 17 residues long. V gave up 6 bases and J gave up 1 base; unmatched junction bases: 16. Germline V gene sequence: CDR1 DFQATT, CDR2 SNEGSKA (reference sequence). Here the CDR3 DNA reads TGCAGTGCCAATGACGCGGCGCGGGAGGTGCCCCAAGAGACCCAGTACTTC. This translates into CSANDAAREVPQETQYF.

This clonotype was detected many times. This rearrangement joins TRBV7-3 to TRBJ2-6; D gene unclear. The V and J ends lost 3 bases and 2 bases respectively, with 8 bases between them. Germline lookup yields CDR1 SGHTA and CDR2 FQGTGA. The CDR3 is 15 residues long. The CDR3 DNA reads as TGTGCCAGCAGCTTCGACGTAGCTGGGGCCAACGTCCTGACTTTC. It is translated as CASSFDVAGANVLTF.

This sequence joins TRBV28 and TRBJ2-2; TRBD1 matches at 9 bases. Germline lookup yields CDR1 MDHEN and CDR2 SYDVKM. CDR3 length: 14 residues. The ends lost 6 bases at V and 6 bases at J; junction bases unmatched: 5. DNA of the CDR3: TGTGCCAGCAGCTTACAGGGGGCGTCCGGGGAGCTGTTTTTT. Translating it yields CASSLQGASGELFF.

Concerning this clonotype: A much larger clone is a single base away; this may be a read error. The chain carries TRBV19 and TRBJ2-7; perhaps D is TRBD1 or TRBD2 (5 bases each). The V gene lost 6 bases and the J gene lost 0 bases, with 12 bases spanning the gap. This CDR3 has 14 amino acids. Germline values: CDR1 LNHDA, CDR2 SQIVND (reference sequence). CDR3 loop: CASSAGAASYEQYF. The CDR3 bases are TGTGCCAGTAGCGCCGGGGCAGCCTCCTACGAGCAGTACTTC.

This clonotype occurred many times. The chain is built from TRBV24-1 and TRBJ2-3; 8 bases agree with TRBD1. Germline V gene data show CDR1 as KGHDR and CDR2 as SFDVKD. The CDR3 covers 13 residues. V lost 3 bases, J lost 15 bases, and 10 bases stayed unmatched. CDR3 sequence reads: CATSDGWTGSLYF. DNA for the CDR3: TGTGCCACCAGTGATGGATGGACAGGGAGCCTCTATTTT.

This clonotype was recorded a few times. The V call is TRBV19, the J call TRBJ1-1; no reliable D call. This CDR3 contains 20 residues. The V end lost 6 bases, the J end lost 5 bases, and 34 bases lay between the germline ends. Germline V gene data show CDR1 as LNHDA and CDR2 as SQIVND (reference sequence). The DNA for the CDR3 is TGTGCCAGTAGCCATCCAGAAGGTGCGTACACAGAGTTGATGGGGACTGAAGCTTTCTTT. Encoded protein: CASSHPEGAYTELMGTEAFF.

This clonotype was observed at least ten times. V gene TRBV12-3 or TRBV12-4 combines with J gene TRBJ2-7; D gene ambiguous. Trimming pared 3 bases from V and 5 bases from J, leaving 14 bases between. The CDR3 sequence is 14 residues long. The CDR3 is CASSLGAAGHEQYF. CDR3 bases: TGTGCCAGCAGTTTGGGTGCGGCAGGCCACGAGCAGTACTTC.

The chain carries TRBV25-1 and TRBJ2-2; D unresolved. V was pared by 9 bases and J by 2 bases, with 10 bases between. There are 13 residues in the CDR3. CDR1 is MGHDK and CDR2 is SYGVNS in the germline V gene. The CDR3 loop is CASEAENTGELFF. The DNA for the CDR3 is TGTGCCAGTGAGGCTGAAAACACCGGGGAGCTGTTTTTT.

In its sample, this clonotype was seen a few times. The J gene is TRBJ2-3, the V gene TRBV3-1; D unresolved. Trimming pared 8 bases from V and 6 bases from J, leaving 12 bases between. The CDR3 contains 12 residues. Germline V lookup: CDR1 LGHDT, CDR2 YNNKEL (reference sequence). In DNA form, the CDR3 reads TGTGCCAGCCAGACAATGGGGGATACGCAGTATTTT. Its translation: CASQTMGDTQYF.

This clonotype was seen repeatedly, ten times or more. CDR3 sequence: CASSLVVGSQETQYF. The CDR3 DNA reads as TGTGCCAGCAGCTTAGTTGTCGGGAGCCAAGAGACCCAGTACTTC. The chain is built from TRBV7-9 and TRBJ2-5; tentatively, D is TRBD2 (6 bases). CDR3 length: 15 residues. In germline, CDR1 is SEHNR, CDR2 FQNEAQ (reference sequence). V was clipped by 1 base and J by 1 base, with 10 bases between them.

This clonotype showed up just a few times. The chain is built from TRBV13 and TRBJ1-1; TRBD1 is a possible D gene (5 bases). V was cut by 4 bases and J by 3 bases, with 15 bases left in between. Germline CDR1 reads PRHDT; CDR2 reads FYEKMQ (reference sequence). The length of the CDR3 is 15 residues. The DNA for the CDR3 is TGTGCCAGCAGCTCCCAAACGACAGCGTACACTGAAGCTTTCTTT. It codes for CASSSQTTAYTEAFF.

This clonotype was counted only a few times. The genes are TRBV3-1 and TRBJ2-5; TRBD1 or TRBD2 may be the D gene (5 bases each). Deletions cut 4 bases from V and 0 bases from J, with 15 bases between. Germline lookup yields CDR1 LGHDT and CDR2 YNNKEL (reference sequence). This CDR3 spans 16 amino acids. Here the CDR3 reads CASSRPGRRDQETQYF. CDR3 DNA: TGTGCCAGCAGCCGACCGGGACGGAGAGACCAAGAGACCCAGTACTTC.

Only a few counts were recorded for this clonotype. The rearrangement uses TRBV6-1 and TRBJ1-1; TRBD1 aligns across 8 bases. CDR3 length equals 18 residues. In germline, CDR1 is MNHNS, CDR2 SASEGT. V dropped 6 bases and J dropped 3; count of bases not matched to a gene: 18. The CDR3 loop is CASRDRIFIQGVDTEAFF. CDR3 nucleotide sequence: TGTGCCAGCAGGGACCGAATATTTATACAGGGGGTGGACACTGAAGCTTTCTTT.

Points on this clonotype: One base away lies a much larger clone, so this may be a sequencing read error. The V gene is TRBV7-9, the J gene TRBJ2-5; D is possibly TRBD1 (6 bases). CDR1 is SEHNR and CDR2 is FQNEAQ in the germline V gene (reference sequence). The CDR3 totals 15 residues. CDR3: CASSLGVGQLETQHF. The CDR3 nucleotides read TGTGCCAGCAGCTTAGGGGTAGGACAGTTGGAGACCCAGCACTTC.

This clonotype was counted many times. The V call is TRBV29-1, the J call TRBJ1-1; D unclear. The CDR3 sequence is 12 residues long. Trimming shortened V by 8 bases and J by 1 base, and 11 bases separated the two germline ends. The germline V gene encodes CDR1 SQVTM and CDR2 ANQGSEA. The CDR3 is CSILLGNTEAFF. In DNA, the CDR3 is TGCAGCATTCTGTTGGGGAACACTGAAGCTTTCTTT.

There are many counts of this clonotype. The chain carries TRBV29-1 and TRBJ2-7; tentative D call: TRBD1 (6 bases). This CDR3 is 12 amino acids long. Germline values: CDR1 SQVTM, CDR2 ANQGSEA. V was trimmed by 4 bases and J by 0 bases, leaving 7 bases between them. DNA for the CDR3: TGCAGCGTTGGGGACACCTCCTACGAGCAGTACTTC. Amino acids: CSVGDTSYEQYF.

As for this clonotype: An end of the junction differs from the germline gene, which may be a read error. The V and J genes are TRBV5-1 and TRBJ2-2; 7 bases match TRBD1. The CDR3 spans 15 residues. From germline, CDR1 is SGHRS and CDR2 YFSETQ. The CDR3 nucleotides are TGCGCCAGCAGCTCAATGGACAGGAACACCGGGGAGCTGGTTTTT. Encoded protein: CASSSMDRNTGELVF.

Points on this clonotype: The junction differs from germline at one of its ends, possibly a read error. DNA for the CDR3: TGTGCCAGCAGCTTGTCGACTAGCGGGAGGAGGATAGGGGAGCTGGTTTTT. Translated, it gives CASSLSTSGRRIGELVF. The chain joins TRBV7-2 to TRBJ2-2; 13 bases agree with TRBD2. Germline V gives CDR1 SGHTA, CDR2 FQGNSA. CDR3 length equals 17 residues.

Many counts were recorded for this clonotype. J is TRBJ2-7 and V is TRBV5-1; perhaps D is TRBD1 or TRBD2 (5 bases each). V lost 0 bases to trimming and J lost 4 bases, with 11 bases between them. This CDR3 contains 14 residues. CDR1 is SGHRS and CDR2 is YFSETQ in the germline V gene. CDR3 in amino acids: CASSLVFGGYEQYF. Written as DNA, the CDR3 is TGCGCCAGCAGCTTGGTATTTGGGGGATACGAGCAGTACTTC.

This clonotype occurred a few times. J is TRBJ1-6 and V is TRBV19; no clear D. Germline V gene sequence: CDR1 LNHDA, CDR2 SQIVND (reference sequence). The CDR3 sequence is 13 residues long. The V end was cut by 5 bases, the J end by 5 bases, with 7 bases between. In DNA form, the CDR3 reads TGTGCCAGTAGTGGTAGAAATAATTCACCCCTCCACTTT. It yields the protein CASSGRNNSPLHF. Complete variable domain (other parts from reference TRBV19 and TRBJ1-6): DGGITQSPKYLFRKEGQNVTLSCEQNLNHDAMYWYRQDPGQGLRLIYYSQIVNDFQKGDIAEGYSVSREKKESFPLTVTSAQKNPTAFYLCASSGRNNSPLHFGNGTRLTVT.

Regarding this clonotype: Mismatch with germline at one junction end may stem from a read error. The chain uses TRBV25-1 and TRBJ1-6, with a weak D call TRBD1 (6 bases). Germline loops: CDR1 MGHDK, CDR2 SYGVNS. This CDR3 has 16 amino acids. CDR3 sequence: CAGSDGDRLDNSPLHF. CDR3 DNA: TGTGCCGGCAGTGATGGAGACAGGCTGGATAATTCACCCCTCCACTTT.

This clonotype was recorded at least ten times. This chain links TRBV28 with TRBJ2-7; TRBD2 aligns across 7 bases. Germline V gene lookup returns CDR1 MDHEN and CDR2 SYDVKM. With 11 bases clipped from V and 5 bases from J, the junction kept 15 bases outside the gene matches. CDR3 size: 14 residues. The CDR3 DNA sequence: TGTGCCGGAGCAGGCCCGGGAGGTTGGGACGAGCAGTACTTC. Translated: CAGAGPGGWDEQYF.

As to this clonotype: Being one base from a much bigger clone, this may be a read error. This rearrangement joins TRBV7-9 to TRBJ2-7, with a tentative D call TRBD1 (6 bases). Germline V CDR1 and CDR2: SEHNR, FQNEAQ (reference sequence). This CDR3 is 19 amino acids long. CDR3 protein: CAGSSEIRGSSGVTYEQYF. The CDR3 bases are TGTGCCGGCAGCTCGGAAATCCGAGGGTCCTCAGGGGTTACCTACGAGCAGTACTTC.

The chain uses TRBV4-1 and TRBJ1-3, with D tentatively TRBD1 (6 bases). In germline, CDR1 is MGHRA, CDR2 YSYEKL. There are 15 residues in the CDR3. The V end lost 3 bases, the J end lost 1 base, and 10 bases lay between the germline ends. CDR3 sequence (DNA): TGCGCCAGCAGCCAGGTACAGGGTTCTGGAAACACCATATATTTT. It encodes CASSQVQGSGNTIYF.

The J gene is TRBJ2-2, the V gene TRBV4-3; 8 nucleotides agree with TRBD2. Trimming cost V 4 bases and J 6 bases; bases outside gene matches: 4. CDR1 LGHNA and CDR2 YSLEER come from the germline V gene. CDR3 length: 14 amino acids. CDR3 sequence: CASSPGGTAGELFF. The CDR3 DNA sequence: TGCGCCAGCAGCCCGGGGGGGACCGCCGGGGAGCTGTTTTTT.